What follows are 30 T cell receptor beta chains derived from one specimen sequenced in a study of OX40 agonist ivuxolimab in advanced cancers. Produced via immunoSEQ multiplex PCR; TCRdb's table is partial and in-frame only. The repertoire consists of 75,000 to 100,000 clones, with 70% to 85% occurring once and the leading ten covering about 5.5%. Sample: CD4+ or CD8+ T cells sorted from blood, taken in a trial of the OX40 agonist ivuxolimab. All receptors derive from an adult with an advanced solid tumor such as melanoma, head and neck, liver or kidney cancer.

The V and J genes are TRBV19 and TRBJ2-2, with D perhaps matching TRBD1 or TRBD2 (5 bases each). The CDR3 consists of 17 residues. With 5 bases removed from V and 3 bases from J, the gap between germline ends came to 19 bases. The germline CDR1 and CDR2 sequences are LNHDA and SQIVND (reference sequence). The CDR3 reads CASSPKGARRYTGELFF. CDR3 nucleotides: TGTGCCAGTAGTCCTAAAGGGGCTAGGAGGTACACCGGGGAGCTGTTTTTT.

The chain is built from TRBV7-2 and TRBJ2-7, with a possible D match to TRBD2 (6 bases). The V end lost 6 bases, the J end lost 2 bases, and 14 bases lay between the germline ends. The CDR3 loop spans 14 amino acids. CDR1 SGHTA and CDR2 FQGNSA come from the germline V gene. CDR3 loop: CASRRDPSAYEQYF. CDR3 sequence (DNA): TGTGCCAGCAGGCGGGACCCAAGTGCCTACGAGCAGTACTTC. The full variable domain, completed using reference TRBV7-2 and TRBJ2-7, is GAGVSQSPSNKVTEKGKDVELRCDPISGHTALYWYRQSLGQGLEFLIYFQGNSAPDKSGLPSDRFSAERTGGSVSTLTIQRTQQEDSAVYLCASRRDPSAYEQYFGPGTRLTVT.

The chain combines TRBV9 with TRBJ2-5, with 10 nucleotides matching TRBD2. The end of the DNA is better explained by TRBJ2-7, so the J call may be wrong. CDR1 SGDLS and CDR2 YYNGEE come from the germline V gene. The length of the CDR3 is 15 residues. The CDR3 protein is CASSVRLAGLHEQYF. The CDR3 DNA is TGTGCCAGCAGCGTCCGACTAGCGGGTCTGCACGAGCAGTACTTC.

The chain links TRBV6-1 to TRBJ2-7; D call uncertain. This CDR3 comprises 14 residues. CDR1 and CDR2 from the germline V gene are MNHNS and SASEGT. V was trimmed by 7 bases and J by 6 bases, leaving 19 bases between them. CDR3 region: CASNPDGSWGEQYF. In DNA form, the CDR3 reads TGTGCCAGCAACCCGGACGGCTCGTGGGGCGAGCAGTACTTC.

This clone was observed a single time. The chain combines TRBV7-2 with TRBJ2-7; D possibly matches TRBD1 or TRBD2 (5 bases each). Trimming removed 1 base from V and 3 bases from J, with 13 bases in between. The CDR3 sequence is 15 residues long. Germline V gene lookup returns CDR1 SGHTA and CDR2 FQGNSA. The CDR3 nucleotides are TGTGCCAGCAGCTTAGATCCGGGGCTCCTCTACGAGCAGTACTTC. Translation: CASSLDPGLLYEQYF.

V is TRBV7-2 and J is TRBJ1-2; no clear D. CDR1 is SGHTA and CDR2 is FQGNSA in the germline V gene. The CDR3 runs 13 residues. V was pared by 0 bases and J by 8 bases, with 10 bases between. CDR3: CASSLAPGPGYTF. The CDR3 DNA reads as TGTGCCAGCAGCTTAGCGCCGGGCCCGGGCTACACCTTC. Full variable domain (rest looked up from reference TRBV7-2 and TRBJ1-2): GAGVSQSPSNKVTEKGKDVELRCDPISGHTALYWYRQSLGQGLEFLIYFQGNSAPDKSGLPSDRFSAERTGGSVSTLTIQRTQQEDSAVYLCASSLAPGPGYTFGSGTRLTVV.

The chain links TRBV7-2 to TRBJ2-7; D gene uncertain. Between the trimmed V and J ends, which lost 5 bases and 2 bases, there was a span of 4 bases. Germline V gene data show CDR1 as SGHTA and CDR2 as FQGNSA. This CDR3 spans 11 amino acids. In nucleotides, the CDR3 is TGTGCCAGCAGCCTGACCTACGAGCAGTACTTC. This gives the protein CASSLTYEQYF.

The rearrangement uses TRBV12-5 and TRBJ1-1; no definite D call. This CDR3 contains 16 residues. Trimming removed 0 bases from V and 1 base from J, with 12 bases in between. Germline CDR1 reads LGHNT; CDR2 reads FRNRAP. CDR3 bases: TGTGCTAGTGGTTTGGTAGTCAGGCACGGGAACACTGAAGCTTTCTTT. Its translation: CASGLVVRHGNTEAFF. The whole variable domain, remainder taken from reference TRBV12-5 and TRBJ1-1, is DARVTQTPRHKVTEMGQEVTMRCQPILGHNTVFWYRQTMMQGLELLAYFRNRAPLDDSGMPKDRFSAEMPDATLATLKIQPSEPRDSAVYFCASGLVVRHGNTEAFFGQGTRLTVV.

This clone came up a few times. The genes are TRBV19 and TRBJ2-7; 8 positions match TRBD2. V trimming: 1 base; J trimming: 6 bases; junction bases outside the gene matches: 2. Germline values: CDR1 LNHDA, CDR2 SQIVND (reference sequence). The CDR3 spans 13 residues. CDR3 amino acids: CASSIATSGEQYF. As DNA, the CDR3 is TGTGCCAGTAGTATAGCCACTAGCGGCGAGCAGTACTTC.

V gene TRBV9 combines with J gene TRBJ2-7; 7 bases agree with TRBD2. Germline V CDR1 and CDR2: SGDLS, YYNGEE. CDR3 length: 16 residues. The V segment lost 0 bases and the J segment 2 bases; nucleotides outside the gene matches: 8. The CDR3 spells CASSVDIERGTYEQYF. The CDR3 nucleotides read TGTGCCAGCAGCGTAGATATTGAGCGGGGCACCTACGAGCAGTACTTC.

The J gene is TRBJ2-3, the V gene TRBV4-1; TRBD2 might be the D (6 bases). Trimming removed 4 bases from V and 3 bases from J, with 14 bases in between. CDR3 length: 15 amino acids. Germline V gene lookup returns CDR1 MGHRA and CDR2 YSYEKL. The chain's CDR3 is CASSPPGGRTDTQYF. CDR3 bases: TGCGCCAGCAGCCCCCCCGGGGGTAGGACAGATACGCAGTATTTT.

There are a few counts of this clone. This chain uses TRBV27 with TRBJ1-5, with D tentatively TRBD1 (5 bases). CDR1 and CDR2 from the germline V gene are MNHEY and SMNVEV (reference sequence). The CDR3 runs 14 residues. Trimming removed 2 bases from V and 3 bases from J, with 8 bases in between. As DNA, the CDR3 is TGTGCCAGCAGTTTAAGAGGGACCAATCAGCCCCAGCATTTT. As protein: CASSLRGTNQPQHF.

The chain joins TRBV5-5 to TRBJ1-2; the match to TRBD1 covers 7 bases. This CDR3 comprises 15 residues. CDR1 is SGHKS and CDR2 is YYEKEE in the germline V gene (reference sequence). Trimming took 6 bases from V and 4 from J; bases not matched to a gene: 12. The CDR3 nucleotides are TGTGCCAGCACCCTTAACCCGGACAGGAGCTATGGCTACACCTTC. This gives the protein CASTLNPDRSYGYTF.

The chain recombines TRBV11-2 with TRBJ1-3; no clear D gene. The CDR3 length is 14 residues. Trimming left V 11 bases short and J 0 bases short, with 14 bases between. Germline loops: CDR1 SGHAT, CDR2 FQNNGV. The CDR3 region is CAASSADSGNTIYF. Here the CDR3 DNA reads TGTGCCGCGAGCAGCGCGGACTCTGGAAACACCATATATTTT.

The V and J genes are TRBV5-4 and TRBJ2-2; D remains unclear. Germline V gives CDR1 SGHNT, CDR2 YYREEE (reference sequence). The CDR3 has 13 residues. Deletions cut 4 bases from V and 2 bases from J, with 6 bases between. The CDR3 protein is CASSLGNTGELFF. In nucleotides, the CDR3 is TGTGCCAGCAGCCTAGGCAACACCGGGGAGCTGTTTTTT. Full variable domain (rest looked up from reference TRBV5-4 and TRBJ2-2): ETGVTQSPTHLIKTRGQQVTLRCSSQSGHNTVSWYQQALGQGPQFIFQYYREEENGRGNFPPRFSGLQFPNYSSELNVNALELDDSALYLCASSLGNTGELFFGEGSRLTVL.

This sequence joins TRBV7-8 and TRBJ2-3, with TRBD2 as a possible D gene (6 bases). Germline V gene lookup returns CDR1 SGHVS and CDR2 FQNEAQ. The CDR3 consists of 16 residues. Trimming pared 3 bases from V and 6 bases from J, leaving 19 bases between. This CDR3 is CASSFSLGTPRDTQYF. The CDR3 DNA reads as TGTGCCAGCAGCTTTTCCTTAGGGACTCCAAGGGATACGCAGTATTTT.

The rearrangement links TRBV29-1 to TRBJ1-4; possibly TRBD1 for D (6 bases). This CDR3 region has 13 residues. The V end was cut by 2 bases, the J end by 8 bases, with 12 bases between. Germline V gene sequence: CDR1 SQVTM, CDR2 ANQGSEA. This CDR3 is CSVEHREGEKLFF. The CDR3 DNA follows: TGCAGCGTTGAACACAGGGAAGGGGAAAAACTGTTTTTT.

The CDR3 protein is CASSPLTGGDTQYF. The CDR3 coding sequence is TGTGCCAGTAGTCCTCTGACAGGGGGAGATACGCAGTATTTT. This sequence joins TRBV19 and TRBJ2-3; 9 nucleotides align to TRBD1. This CDR3 region has 14 residues. Germline loops: CDR1 LNHDA, CDR2 SQIVND (reference sequence). J was trimmed by 5 bases and V by 5 bases; bases with no gene match: 5.

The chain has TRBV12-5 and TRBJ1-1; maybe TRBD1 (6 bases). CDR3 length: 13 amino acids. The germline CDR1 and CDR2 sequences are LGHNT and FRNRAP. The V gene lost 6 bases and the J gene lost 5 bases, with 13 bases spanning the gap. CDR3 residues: CASGQGIWTEAFF. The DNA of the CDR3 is TGTGCTAGTGGGCAGGGGATTTGGACTGAAGCTTTCTTT.

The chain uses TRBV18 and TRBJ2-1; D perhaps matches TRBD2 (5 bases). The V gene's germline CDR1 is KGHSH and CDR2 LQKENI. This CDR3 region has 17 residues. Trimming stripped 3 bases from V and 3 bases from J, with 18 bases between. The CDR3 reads CASSPLTLAGNYNEQFF. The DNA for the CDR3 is TGTGCCAGCTCACCCCTCACCCTGGCCGGGAACTACAATGAGCAGTTCTTC.

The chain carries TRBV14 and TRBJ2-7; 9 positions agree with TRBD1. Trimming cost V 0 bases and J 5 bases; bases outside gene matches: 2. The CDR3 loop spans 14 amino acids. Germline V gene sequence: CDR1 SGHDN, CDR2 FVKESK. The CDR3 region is CASSQEQGADEQYF. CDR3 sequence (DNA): TGTGCCAGCAGCCAAGAACAGGGGGCGGACGAGCAGTACTTC.

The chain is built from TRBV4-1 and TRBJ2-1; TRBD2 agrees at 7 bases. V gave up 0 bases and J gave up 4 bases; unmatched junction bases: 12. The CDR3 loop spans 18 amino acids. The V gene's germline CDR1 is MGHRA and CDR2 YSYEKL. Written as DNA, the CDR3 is TGCGCCAGCAGCCAAGATAACCCTAGCGGAGGGGTATACAATGAGCAGTTCTTC. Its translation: CASSQDNPSGGVYNEQFF.

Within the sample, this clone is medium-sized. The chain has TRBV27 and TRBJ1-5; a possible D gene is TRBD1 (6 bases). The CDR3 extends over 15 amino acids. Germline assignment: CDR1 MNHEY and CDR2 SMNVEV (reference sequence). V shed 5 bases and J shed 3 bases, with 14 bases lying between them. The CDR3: CASSPSGTLNQPQHF. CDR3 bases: TGTGCCAGCAGTCCCTCGGGGACACTCAATCAGCCCCAGCATTTT.

CDR3 in DNA: TGTGCCGGCCGACAGGGGGCAGATACGCAGTATTTT. Its protein product is CAGRQGADTQYF. The J gene is TRBJ2-3, the V gene TRBV2; 9 positions agree with TRBD1. Trimming removed 11 bases from V and 4 bases from J; junction bases left unmatched: 4. The CDR3 has 12 residues. Germline CDR1 SNHLY, CDR2 FYNNEI.

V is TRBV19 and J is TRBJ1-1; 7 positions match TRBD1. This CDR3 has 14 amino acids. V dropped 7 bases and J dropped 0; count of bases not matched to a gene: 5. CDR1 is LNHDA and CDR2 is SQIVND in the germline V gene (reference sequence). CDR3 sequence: CASTRGGLNTEAFF. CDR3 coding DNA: TGTGCCAGTACCAGGGGGGGATTGAACACTGAAGCTTTCTTT.

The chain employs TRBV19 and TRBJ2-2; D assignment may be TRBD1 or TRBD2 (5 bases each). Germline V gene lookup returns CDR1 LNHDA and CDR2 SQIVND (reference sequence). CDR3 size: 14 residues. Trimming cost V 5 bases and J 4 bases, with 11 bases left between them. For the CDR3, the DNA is TGTGCCAGTAGTCGGGGCCAGTCCACCGGGGAGCTGTTTTTT. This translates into CASSRGQSTGELFF.

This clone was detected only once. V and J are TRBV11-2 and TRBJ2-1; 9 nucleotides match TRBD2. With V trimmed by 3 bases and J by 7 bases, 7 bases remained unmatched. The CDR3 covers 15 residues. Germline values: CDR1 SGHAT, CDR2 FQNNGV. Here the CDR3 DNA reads TGTGCCAGCAGCTTTAGCGGGGGAAGTGGTAATGAGCAGTTCTTC. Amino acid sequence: CASSFSGGSGNEQFF.

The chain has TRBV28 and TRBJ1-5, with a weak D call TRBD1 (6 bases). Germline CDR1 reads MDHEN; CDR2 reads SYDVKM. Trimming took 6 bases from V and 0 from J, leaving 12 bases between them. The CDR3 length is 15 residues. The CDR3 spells CASSLGQHSNQPQHF. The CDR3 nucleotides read TGTGCCAGCAGCCTCGGACAGCATAGCAATCAGCCCCAGCATTTT.

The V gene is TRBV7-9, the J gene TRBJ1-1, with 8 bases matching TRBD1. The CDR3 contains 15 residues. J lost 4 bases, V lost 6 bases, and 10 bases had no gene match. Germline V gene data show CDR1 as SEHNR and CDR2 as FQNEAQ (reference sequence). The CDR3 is CASRNGQGSGTEAFF. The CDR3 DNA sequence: TGTGCCAGCAGAAACGGACAGGGAAGCGGCACTGAAGCTTTCTTT.

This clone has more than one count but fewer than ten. CDR3 protein: CASSQVVGYEQYF. The CDR3 DNA reads as TGTGCCAGCAGCCAAGTGGTAGGGTACGAGCAGTACTTC. The genes are TRBV4-2 and TRBJ2-7; D unclear. V gave up 1 base and J gave up 4 bases, with 8 bases separating them. Germline CDR1 reads LGHNA; CDR2 reads YNFKEQ. This CDR3 is built from 13 residues.